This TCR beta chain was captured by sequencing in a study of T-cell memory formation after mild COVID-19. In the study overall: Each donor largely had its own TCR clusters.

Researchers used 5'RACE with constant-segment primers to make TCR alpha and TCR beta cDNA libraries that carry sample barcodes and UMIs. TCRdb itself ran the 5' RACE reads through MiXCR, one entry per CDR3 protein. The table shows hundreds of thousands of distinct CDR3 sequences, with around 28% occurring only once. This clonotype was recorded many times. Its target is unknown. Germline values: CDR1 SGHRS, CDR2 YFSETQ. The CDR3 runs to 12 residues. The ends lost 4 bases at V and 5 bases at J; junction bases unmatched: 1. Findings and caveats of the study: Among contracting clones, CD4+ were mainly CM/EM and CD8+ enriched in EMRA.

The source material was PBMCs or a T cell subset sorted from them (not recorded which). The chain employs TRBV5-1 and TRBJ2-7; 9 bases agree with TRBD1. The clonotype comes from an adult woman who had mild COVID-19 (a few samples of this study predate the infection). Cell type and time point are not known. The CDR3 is CASSRDRDEQYF. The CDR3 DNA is TGCGCCAGCAGCCGGGACAGGGACGAGCAGTACTTC.